This entry lists 4 T cell receptor beta chains sequenced from one sample in a study of T cell repertoires in cytomegalovirus infection. TCRdb re-analysed the reads in MiXCR, keeping a single row per CDR3 protein. Seen here are around 340,000 distinct CDR3 sequences, about 27% observed once, and the top ten hold 20%. These receptors have no identified antigens. This material consisted of cultured PBMCs, taken from culture after CMV antigen stimulation. Receptor source: a human donor in good health (CMV status not recorded). Some clones in this sample may be carry-over from other donors' samples.

This CDR3 is CASSTLAGDYEQYF. DNA for the CDR3: TGTGCCAGCAGCACTCTAGCGGGGGACTACGAGCAGTACTTC. The chain recombines TRBV7-2 with TRBJ2-7; 10 positions agree with TRBD2. The CDR3 runs to 14 residues. The junction had 4 bases not matched to a gene; V was cut back by 5 bases and J by 3 bases. CDR1 is SGHTA and CDR2 is FQGNSA in the germline V gene. Complete variable domain (other parts from reference TRBV7-2 and TRBJ2-7): GAGVSQSPSNKVTEKGKDVELRCDPISGHTALYWYRQSLGQGLEFLIYFQGNSAPDKSGLPSDRFSAERTGGSVSTLTIQRTQQEDSAVYLCASSTLAGDYEQYFGPGTRLTVT.

This clonotype was picked up one time. The chain employs TRBV7-2 and TRBJ1-4; TRBD1 matches at 7 bases. The CDR3 consists of 15 residues. The V segment lost 2 bases and the J segment 8 bases; nucleotides outside the gene matches: 8. Looked up from germline, CDR1 is SGHTA and CDR2 is FQGNSA. CDR3 coding DNA: TGTGCCAGCAGCTTAAACAGGGGCCGAGGGGAAAAACTGTTTTTT. The encoded protein is CASSLNRGRGEKLFF.

This clonotype was found a few times. This chain's CDR3 is CATSDPSGGHTDTQYF. The CDR3 nucleotides are TGTGCCACCAGTGATCCCAGCGGGGGGCACACAGATACGCAGTATTTT. This chain uses TRBV24-1 with TRBJ2-3; 9 bases are shared with TRBD2. The CDR3 length is 16 residues. Germline V gives CDR1 KGHDR, CDR2 SFDVKD. V dropped 3 bases and J dropped 2; count of bases not matched to a gene: 5.

The chain has TRBV27 and TRBJ1-4; D is possibly TRBD1 (6 bases). This CDR3 has 15 residues. Between the trimmed V and J ends, which lost 6 bases and 5 bases, there was a span of 16 bases. Germline CDR1 is MNHEY and CDR2 is SMNVEV (reference sequence). CDR3 loop: CASRRAGHPNEKLFF. The CDR3 DNA is TGTGCCAGCAGGCGGGCGGGACACCCCAATGAAAAACTGTTTTTT.